This TCR beta chain was obtained from a study of blood T cell repertoires in COVID-19. V was clipped by 6 bases and J by 3 bases; unmatched bases: 5. The CDR3 has 14 residues. Germline V gene data show CDR1 as ENHRY and CDR2 as SYGVKD. Sequencing used immunoSEQ multiplex PCR; TCRdb keeps in-frame clones, though not all of them. The sample consists of fewer than 450,000 clones, around 90% of them appearing once. This clonotype originated in a woman aged 40 to 55 with acute COVID-19. The sample taken for sequencing was PBMCs or T cells enriched from blood (not recorded which). The chain carries TRBV10-3 and TRBJ1-2; 9 positions match TRBD1. The CDR3 spells CAIRGDREDYGYTF. The CDR3 DNA follows: TGTGCCATCAGAGGGGACAGGGAGGACTATGGCTACACCTTC.